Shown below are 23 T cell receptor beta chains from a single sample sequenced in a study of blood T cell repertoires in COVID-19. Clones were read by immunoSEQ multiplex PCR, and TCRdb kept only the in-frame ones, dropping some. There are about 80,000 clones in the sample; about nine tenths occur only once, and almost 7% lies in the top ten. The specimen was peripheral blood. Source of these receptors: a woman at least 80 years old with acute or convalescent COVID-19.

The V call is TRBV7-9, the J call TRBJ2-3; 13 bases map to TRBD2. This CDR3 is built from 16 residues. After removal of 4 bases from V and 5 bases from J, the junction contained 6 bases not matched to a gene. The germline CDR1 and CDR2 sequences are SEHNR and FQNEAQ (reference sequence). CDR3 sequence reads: CASSSGLAGALDTQYF. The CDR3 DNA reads TGTGCCAGCAGCTCAGGACTAGCGGGAGCCTTAGATACGCAGTATTTT.

The CDR3 loop reads CASGDRGGGNQPQHF. As DNA, the CDR3 is TGTGCCAGCGGCGACAGGGGAGGAGGCAATCAGCCCCAGCATTTT. The chain combines TRBV19 with TRBJ1-5; 8 positions match TRBD1. Germline V lookup: CDR1 LNHDA, CDR2 SQIVND (reference sequence). The CDR3 extends over 15 amino acids. V lost 9 bases to trimming and J lost 2 bases; unmatched junction nucleotides: 9. Using reference TRBV19 and TRBJ1-5 for the parts outside the CDR3, the full variable domain is DGGITQSPKYLFRKEGQNVTLSCEQNLNHDAMYWYRQDPGQGLRLIYYSQIVNDFQKGDIAEGYSVSREKKESFPLTVTSAQKNPTAFYLCASGDRGGGNQPQHFGDGTRLSIL.

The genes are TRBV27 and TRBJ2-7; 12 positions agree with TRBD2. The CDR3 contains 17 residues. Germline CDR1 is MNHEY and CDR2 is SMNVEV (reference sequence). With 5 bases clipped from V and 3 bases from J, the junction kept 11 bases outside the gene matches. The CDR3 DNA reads TGTGCCAGCAGTCTCGGGACTAGCGGGTTACGAGACTACGAGCAGTACTTC. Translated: CASSLGTSGLRDYEQYF.

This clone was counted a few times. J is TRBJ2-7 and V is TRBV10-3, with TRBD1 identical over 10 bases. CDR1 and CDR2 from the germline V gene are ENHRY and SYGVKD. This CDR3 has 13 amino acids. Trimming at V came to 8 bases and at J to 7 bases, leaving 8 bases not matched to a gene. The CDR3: CAIGGQGGNEQYF. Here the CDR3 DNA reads TGTGCCATCGGAGGACAGGGGGGGAATGAGCAGTACTTC.

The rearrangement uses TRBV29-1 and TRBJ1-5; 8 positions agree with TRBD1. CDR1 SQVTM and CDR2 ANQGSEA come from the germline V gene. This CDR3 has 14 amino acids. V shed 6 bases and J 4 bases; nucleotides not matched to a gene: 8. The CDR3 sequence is CSVAKDRDNQPQHF. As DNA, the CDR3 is TGCAGCGTAGCCAAGGACAGGGATAATCAGCCCCAGCATTTT. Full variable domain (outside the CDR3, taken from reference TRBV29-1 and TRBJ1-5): SAVISQKPSRDICQRGTSLTIQCQVDSQVTMMFWYRQQPGQSLTLIATANQGSEATYESGFVIDKFPISRPNLTFSTLTVSNMSPEDSSIYLCSVAKDRDNQPQHFGDGTRLSIL.

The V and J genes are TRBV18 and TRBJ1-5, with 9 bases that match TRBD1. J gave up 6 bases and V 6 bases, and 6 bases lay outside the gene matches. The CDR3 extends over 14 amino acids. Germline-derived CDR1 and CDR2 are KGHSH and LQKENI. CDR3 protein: CASSTDRGSQPQHF. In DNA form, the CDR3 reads TGTGCCAGCTCTACCGACAGGGGGTCTCAGCCCCAGCATTTT.

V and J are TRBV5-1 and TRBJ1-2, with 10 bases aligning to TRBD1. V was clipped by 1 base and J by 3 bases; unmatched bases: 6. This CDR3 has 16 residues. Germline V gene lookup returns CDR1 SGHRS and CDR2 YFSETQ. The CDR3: CASSLYGTGVDYGYTF. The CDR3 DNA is TGCGCCAGCAGCTTGTACGGGACAGGGGTTGACTATGGCTACACCTTC.

CDR3: CATMLYTGFQPQHF. The CDR3 DNA follows: TGTGCCACAATGTTATACACAGGGTTTCAGCCCCAGCATTTT. V usage is TRBV19 and J usage is TRBJ1-5; possibly TRBD1 for D (6 bases). The CDR3 contains 14 residues. Germline V CDR1 and CDR2: LNHDA, SQIVND (reference sequence). The germline V and J ends were trimmed by 10 bases and 6 bases, with 19 bases remaining between them.

Here the CDR3 reads CASSVPQGRKETQYF. The CDR3 DNA is TGTGCCAGCTCCGTTCCCCAGGGGCGTAAAGAGACCCAGTACTTC. The chain combines TRBV19 with TRBJ2-5, with D perhaps matching TRBD1 (6 bases). The CDR3 has 15 amino acids. The germline V gene encodes CDR1 LNHDA and CDR2 SQIVND (reference sequence). The V end was cut by 9 bases, the J end by 3 bases, with 20 bases between. The variable domain in full, with the rest retrieved from reference TRBV19 and TRBJ2-5, is DGGITQSPKYLFRKEGQNVTLSCEQNLNHDAMYWYRQDPGQGLRLIYYSQIVNDFQKGDIAEGYSVSREKKESFPLTVTSAQKNPTAFYLCASSVPQGRKETQYFGPGTRLLVL.

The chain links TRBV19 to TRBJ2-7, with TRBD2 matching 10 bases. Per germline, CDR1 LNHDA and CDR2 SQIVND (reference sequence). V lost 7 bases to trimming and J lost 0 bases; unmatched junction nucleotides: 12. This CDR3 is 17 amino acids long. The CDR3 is CASINLLAGASSYEQYF. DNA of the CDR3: TGTGCCAGTATTAATTTGCTAGCGGGGGCAAGCTCCTACGAGCAGTACTTC.

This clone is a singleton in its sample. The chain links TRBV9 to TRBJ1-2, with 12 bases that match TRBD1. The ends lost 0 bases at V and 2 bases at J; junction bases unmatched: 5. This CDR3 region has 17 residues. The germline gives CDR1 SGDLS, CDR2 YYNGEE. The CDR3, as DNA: TGTGCCAGCAGCGTAGGGACCGGGACAGGGGGCAACTATGGCTACACCTTC. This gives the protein CASSVGTGTGGNYGYTF. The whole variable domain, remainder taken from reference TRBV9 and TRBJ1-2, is DSGVTQTPKHLITATGQRVTLRCSPRSGDLSVYWYQQSLDQGLQFLIQYYNGEERAKGNILERFSAQQFPDLHSELNLSSLELGDSALYFCASSVGTGTGGNYGYTFGSGTRLTVV.

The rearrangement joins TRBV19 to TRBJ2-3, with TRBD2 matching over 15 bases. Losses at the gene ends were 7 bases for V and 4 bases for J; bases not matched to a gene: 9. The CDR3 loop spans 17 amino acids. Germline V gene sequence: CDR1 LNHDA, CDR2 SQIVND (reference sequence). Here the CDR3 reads CASTLGLAGGGADTQYF. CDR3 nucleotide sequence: TGTGCCAGTACCTTGGGACTAGCGGGAGGAGGCGCAGATACGCAGTATTTT.

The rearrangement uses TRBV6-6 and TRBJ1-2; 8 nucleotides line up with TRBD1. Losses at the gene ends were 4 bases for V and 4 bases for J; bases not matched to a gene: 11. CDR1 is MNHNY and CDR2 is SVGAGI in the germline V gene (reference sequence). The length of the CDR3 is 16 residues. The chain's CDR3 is CASSLRQGPNGYGYTF. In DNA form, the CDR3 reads TGTGCCAGCAGTTTAAGACAGGGGCCGAACGGCTATGGCTACACCTTC.

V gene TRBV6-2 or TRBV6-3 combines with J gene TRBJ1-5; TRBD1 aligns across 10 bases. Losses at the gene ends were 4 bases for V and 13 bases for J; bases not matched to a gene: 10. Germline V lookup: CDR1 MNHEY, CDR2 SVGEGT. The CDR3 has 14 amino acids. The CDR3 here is CASSSRQGAAWQHF. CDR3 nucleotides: TGTGCCAGCAGTTCCCGACAGGGGGCCGCCTGGCAGCATTTT.

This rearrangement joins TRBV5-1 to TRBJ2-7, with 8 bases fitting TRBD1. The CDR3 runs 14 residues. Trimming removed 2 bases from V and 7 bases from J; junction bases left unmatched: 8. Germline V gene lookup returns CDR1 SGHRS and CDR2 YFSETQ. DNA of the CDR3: TGCGCCAGCAGCTTCTCCCAGGGGGCCCGGGAGCAGTACTTC. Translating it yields CASSFSQGAREQYF.

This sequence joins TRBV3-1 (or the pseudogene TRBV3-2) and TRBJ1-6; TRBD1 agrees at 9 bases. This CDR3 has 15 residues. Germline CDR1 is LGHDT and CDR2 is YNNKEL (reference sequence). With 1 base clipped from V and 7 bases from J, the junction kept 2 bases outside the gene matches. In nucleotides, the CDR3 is TGTGCCAGCAGCCAAGGGACAGGGGTGAATTCACCCCTCCACTTT. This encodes CASSQGTGVNSPLHF.

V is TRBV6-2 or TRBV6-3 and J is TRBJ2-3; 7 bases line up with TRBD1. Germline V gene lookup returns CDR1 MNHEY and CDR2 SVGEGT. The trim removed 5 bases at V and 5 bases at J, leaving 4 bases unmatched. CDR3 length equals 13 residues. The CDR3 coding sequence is TGTGCCAGCAGTGACAGGGTGAGAGATACGCAGTATTTT. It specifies CASSDRVRDTQYF.

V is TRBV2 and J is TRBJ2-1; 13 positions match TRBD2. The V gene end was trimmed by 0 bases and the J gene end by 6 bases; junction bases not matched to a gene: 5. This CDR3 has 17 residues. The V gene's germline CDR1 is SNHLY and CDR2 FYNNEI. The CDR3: CASSEARTSGGSNEQFF. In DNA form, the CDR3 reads TGTGCCAGCAGTGAAGCCCGGACTAGCGGGGGATCCAATGAGCAGTTCTTC. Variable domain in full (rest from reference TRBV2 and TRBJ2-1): EPEVTQTPSHQVTQMGQEVILRCVPISNHLYFYWYRQILGQKVEFLVSFYNNEISEKSEIFDDQFSVERPDGSNFTLKIRSTKLEDSAMYFCASSEARTSGGSNEQFFGPGTRLTVL.

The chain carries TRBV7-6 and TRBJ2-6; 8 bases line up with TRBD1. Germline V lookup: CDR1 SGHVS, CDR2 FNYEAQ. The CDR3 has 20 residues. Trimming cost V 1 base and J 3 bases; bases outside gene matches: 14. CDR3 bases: TGTGCCAGCAGCTTAGTCGTTGAGCAGGGGGCTTGGGATGGGGCCAACGTCCTGACTTTC. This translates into CASSLVVEQGAWDGANVLTF.

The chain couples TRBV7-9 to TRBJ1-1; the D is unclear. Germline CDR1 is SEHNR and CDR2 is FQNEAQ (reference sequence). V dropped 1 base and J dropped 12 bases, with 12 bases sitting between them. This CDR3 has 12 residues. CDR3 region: CASSLVSGETFF. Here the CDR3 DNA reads TGTGCCAGCAGCTTAGTAAGCGGGGAAACTTTCTTT.

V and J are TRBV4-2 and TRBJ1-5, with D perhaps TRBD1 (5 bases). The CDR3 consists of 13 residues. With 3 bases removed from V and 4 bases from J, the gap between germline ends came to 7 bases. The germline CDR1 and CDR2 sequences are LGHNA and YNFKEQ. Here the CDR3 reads CASSQAGNQPQHF. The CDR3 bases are TGTGCCAGCAGCCAGGCAGGGAATCAGCCCCAGCATTTT.

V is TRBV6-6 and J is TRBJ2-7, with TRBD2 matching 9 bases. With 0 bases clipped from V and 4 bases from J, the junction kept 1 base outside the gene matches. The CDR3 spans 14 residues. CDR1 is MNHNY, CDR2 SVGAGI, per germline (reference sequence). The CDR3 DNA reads TGTGCCAGCAGTTACTCGACTAGCGGATACGAGCAGTACTTC. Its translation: CASSYSTSGYEQYF.

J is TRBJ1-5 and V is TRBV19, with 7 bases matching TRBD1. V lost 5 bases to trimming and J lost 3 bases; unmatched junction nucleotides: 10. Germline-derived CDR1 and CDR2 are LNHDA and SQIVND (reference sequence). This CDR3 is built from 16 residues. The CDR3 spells CASSPPLGTANQPQHF. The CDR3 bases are TGTGCCAGTAGTCCCCCCCTCGGGACAGCCAATCAGCCCCAGCATTTT.